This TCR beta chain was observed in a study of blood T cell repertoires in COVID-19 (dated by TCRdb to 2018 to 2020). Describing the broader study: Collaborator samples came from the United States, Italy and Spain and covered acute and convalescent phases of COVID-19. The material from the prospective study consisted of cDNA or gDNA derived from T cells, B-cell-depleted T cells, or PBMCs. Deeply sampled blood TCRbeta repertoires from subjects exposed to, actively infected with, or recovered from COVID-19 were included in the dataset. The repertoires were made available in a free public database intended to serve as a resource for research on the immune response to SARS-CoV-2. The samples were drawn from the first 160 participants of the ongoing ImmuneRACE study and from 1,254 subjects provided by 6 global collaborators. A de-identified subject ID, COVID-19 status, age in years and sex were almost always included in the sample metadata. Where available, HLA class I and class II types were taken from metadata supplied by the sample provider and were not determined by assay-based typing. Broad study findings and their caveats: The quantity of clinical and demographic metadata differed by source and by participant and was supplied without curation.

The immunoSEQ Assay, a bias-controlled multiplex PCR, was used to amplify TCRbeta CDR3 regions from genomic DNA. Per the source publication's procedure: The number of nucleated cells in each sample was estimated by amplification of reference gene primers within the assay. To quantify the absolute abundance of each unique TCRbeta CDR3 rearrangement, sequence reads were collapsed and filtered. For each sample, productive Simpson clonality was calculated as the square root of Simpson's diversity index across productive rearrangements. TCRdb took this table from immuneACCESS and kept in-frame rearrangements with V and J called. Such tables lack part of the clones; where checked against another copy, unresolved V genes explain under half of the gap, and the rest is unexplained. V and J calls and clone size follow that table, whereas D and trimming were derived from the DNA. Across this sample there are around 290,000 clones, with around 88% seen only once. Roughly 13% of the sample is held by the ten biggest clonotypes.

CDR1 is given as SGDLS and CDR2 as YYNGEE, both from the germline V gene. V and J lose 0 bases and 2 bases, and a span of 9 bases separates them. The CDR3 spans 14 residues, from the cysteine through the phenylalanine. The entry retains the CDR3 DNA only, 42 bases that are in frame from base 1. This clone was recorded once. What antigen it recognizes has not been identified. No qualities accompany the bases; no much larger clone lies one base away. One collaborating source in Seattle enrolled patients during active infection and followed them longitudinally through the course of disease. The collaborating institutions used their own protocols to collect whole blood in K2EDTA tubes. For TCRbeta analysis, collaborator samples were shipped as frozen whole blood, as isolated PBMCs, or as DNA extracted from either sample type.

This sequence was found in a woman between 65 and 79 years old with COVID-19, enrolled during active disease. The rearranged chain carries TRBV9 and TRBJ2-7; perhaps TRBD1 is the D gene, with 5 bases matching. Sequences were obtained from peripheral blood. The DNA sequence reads TGTGCCAGCAGCGTAGTGCCGACAGCCTACGAGCAGTACTTC. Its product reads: CASSVVPTAYEQYF.